Each of the 3 T cell receptor beta chains below was sequenced from the same sample in a study of cytomegalovirus exposure and HLA in healthy donors. Primers included in the PCR were 60 Vbeta and 13 Jbeta primers. Produced via immunoSEQ multiplex PCR; TCRdb's table is partial and in-frame only. The table has around 150,000 clones, roughly 65% seen once. The sequencing sample was made of PBMCs. These receptors all come from a man between 60 and 75 years old in good health and CMV-seronegative.

The chain recombines TRBV9 with TRBJ2-3, with D perhaps TRBD2 (6 bases). The CDR3 has 15 amino acids. V lost 1 base and J 4 bases, leaving 13 bases between the germline ends. Germline lookup yields CDR1 SGDLS and CDR2 YYNGEE. This CDR3 reads CASSVSGGQSDTQYF. The CDR3 nucleotides are TGTGCCAGCAGCGTAAGCGGAGGGCAGTCAGATACGCAGTATTTT.

The chain combines TRBV28 with TRBJ2-2; D ambiguous. This CDR3 spans 13 amino acids. The V end was cut by 3 bases, the J end by 4 bases, with 6 bases between. CDR1 and CDR2 (germline): MDHEN, SYDVKM. The CDR3 bases are TGTGCCAGCAGTTTTCCTGTCACCGGGGAGCTGTTTTTT. Translation: CASSFPVTGELFF.

The rearrangement links TRBV7-6 to TRBJ2-5, with D unresolved. The CDR3 has 16 residues. The V and J ends lost 2 bases and 9 bases respectively, with 22 bases between them. Germline values: CDR1 SGHVS, CDR2 FNYEAQ. Written as DNA, the CDR3 is TGTGCCAGCAGCTTAATCAGAGGAACACCTAACGACCCCCAGTACTTC. Encoded protein: CASSLIRGTPNDPQYF. Combining the CDR3 with reference TRBV7-6 and TRBJ2-5 gives the whole variable domain GAGVSQSPRYKVTKRGQDVALRCDPISGHVSLYWYRQALGQGPEFLTYFNYEAQQDKSGLPNDRFSAERPEGSISTLTIQRTEQRDSAMYRCASSLIRGTPNDPQYFGPGTRLLVL.